One sample yielded the 5 T cell receptor beta chains listed below, sequenced in a study of T cells after yellow fever vaccination. Via MiXCR, TCRdb re-called the 5' RACE reads, giving one row per CDR3 protein. The repertoire has about 550,000 distinct CDR3 sequences, about a fifth of them found once; the top ten carry approximately 15%. Sequences were derived from PBMCs, sampled 15 days after the yellow fever booster vaccination. The receptors originated from a man aged 25 to 45 who received the YFV17D yellow fever vaccine.

This clonotype was recorded a few times. This chain joins TRBV7-3 and TRBJ2-7; unclear D gene. Trimming left V 4 bases short and J 5 bases short, with 12 bases between. This CDR3 is 13 amino acids long. Per the germline V gene, CDR1 is SGHTA and CDR2 is FQGTGA. The DNA for the CDR3 is TGTGCCAGCAGCTACGGGCCTACCCACGAGCAGTACTTC. As protein: CASSYGPTHEQYF.

This clonotype was seen a few times. V is TRBV10-2 and J is TRBJ2-1; 9 nucleotides agree with TRBD2. Germline CDR1 is WSHSY and CDR2 is SAAADI. The CDR3 is 15 amino acids. J was trimmed by 9 bases and V by 6 bases; bases with no gene match: 12. CDR3 bases: TGCGCCAGCAGGGTCCAGGTAGCGGGAGCGAGTGAGCAGTTCTTC. Its protein product is CASRVQVAGASEQFF.

This clonotype was seen repeatedly, ten times or more. The chain carries TRBV6-2 or TRBV6-3 and TRBJ2-1; 10 positions agree with TRBD1. The V and J ends lost 8 bases and 2 bases, in that order; junction bases with no gene match: 3. Germline values: CDR1 MNHEY, CDR2 SVGEGT. CDR3 length equals 14 residues. CDR3 DNA sequence: TGTGCCAGCTCCGGGACAGGGGCCTACAATGAGCAGTTCTTC. It translates to CASSGTGAYNEQFF.

A few counts support this clonotype. The J gene is TRBJ2-3, the V gene TRBV10-1; TRBD1 is a possible D gene (6 bases). The CDR3 length is 14 residues. CDR1 is WNHNN, CDR2 SYGVQD, per germline (reference sequence). V was cut by 5 bases and J by 8 bases, with 17 bases left in between. Written as DNA, the CDR3 is TGCGCCAGCAGTCCGGGACACTCGGCGGGTACGCAGTATTTT. Translated: CASSPGHSAGTQYF.

This clonotype was counted a few times. The J gene is TRBJ2-2, the V gene TRBV29-1; D ambiguous. This CDR3 spans 13 amino acids. Trimming pared 4 bases from V and 3 bases from J, leaving 9 bases between. Per the germline V gene, CDR1 is SQVTM and CDR2 is ANQGSEA. The CDR3 DNA is TGCAGCGTTGTTGGAAGGGACACCGGGGAGCTGTTTTTT. The encoded protein is CSVVGRDTGELFF.